This TCR beta chain was recovered during a study of T-cell reconstitution after alpha-beta-depleted transplantation in children. Study results and limitations: Fresh T-cell production supplied most of the T-cell counts and diversity seen one year after transplant. Reportedly, only several hundred clones from non-depleted graft cells drove alpha-beta T-cell counts at about two months. It was surviving recipient T cells and thymic progenitors that gave some patients high TCRbeta diversity at day 60.

The CDR3 totals 14 residues. Germline CDR1 MGHDK, CDR2 SYGVNS. V was shortened by 8 bases and J by 1 base, with 15 bases between the two germline ends. A remark on this clonotype: Its cognate antigen is unknown.

It was with unique molecular identifiers that the TCRbeta library was prepared. TCRdb processed the PCR reads anew with MiXCR; each CDR3 protein has one entry. The sample contains fewer than 400,000 distinct CDR3 sequences, about a quarter of which appear only once. This TCR came from a male patient younger than 18 who had a stem cell transplant for acute lymphoblastic leukemia, so the T cells may come from the graft donor. This material consisted of PBMCs, mostly from graft donor cells, taken 180 days after TCRalphabeta/CD19-depleted stem cell transplant. The V call is TRBV25-1, the J call TRBJ2-7; D is ambiguous. CDR3 DNA: TGTGCCAGCTCCCCCAGAGTCGGTTCCTACGAGCAGTACTTC. The encoded protein is CASSPRVGSYEQYF.